These T cell receptor beta chains were read from a single sample in a study of neurological immune-mediated disorders. TCRdb passed the 5' RACE reads through MiXCR, listing each CDR3 protein once. The profile covers 35,000 to 45,000 distinct CDR3 sequences, with under 7.5% appearing a single time and less than 4.5% taken by the ten largest. Sequenced input: PBMCs. These receptor sequences come from a woman aged 35 to 49 in good health. Each CDR3 is given with its conserved first and last residue. The order of the fields is J gene, D gene, clone size, V gene, CDR3 protein, CDR3 DNA. D genes are given only for firm matches. Size values are once, few and many counts, or a class for expanded clones, and some rows have none.

>TRBJ2-7|TRBD2|many|TRBV29-1
CSVGWEGPYEQYF
TGCAGCGTTGGATGGGAGGGGCCCTACGAGCAGTACTTC
>TRBJ2-3|TRBD2|many|TRBV29-1
CSVDPSGGADTQYF
TGCAGCGTTGACCCTAGCGGGGGAGCAGATACGCAGTATTTT
>TRBJ2-5|-|many|TRBV20-1
CSARGPSVYQETQYF
TGCAGTGCTAGAGGTCCTAGCGTCTACCAAGAGACCCAGTACTTC
>TRBJ2-1|TRBD2|many|TRBV6-1
CASTSTGGLAGFVSYNEQFF
TGTGCCAGCACTAGCACGGGTGGGCTAGCGGGGTTCGTGTCCTACAATGAGCAGTTCTTC
>TRBJ2-7|-|-|TRBV20-1
CSARDRRGNSYEQYF
TGCAGTGCTAGAGATCGCAGGGGAAACTCCTACGAGCAGTACTTC
>TRBJ2-7|-|many|TRBV5-1
CASSVSYEQYF
TGCGCCAGCAGCGTTTCCTACGAGCAGTACTTC
>TRBJ2-3|TRBD2|medium-sized|TRBV24-1
CATSDQPRGGRTDTQYF
TGTGCCACCAGTGACCAACCTCGGGGGGGCCGCACAGATACGCAGTATTTT
>TRBJ2-7|TRBD2|-|TRBV30
CAWIEGGAYEQYF
TGTGCCTGGATAGAGGGAGGGGCCTACGAGCAGTACTTC
>TRBJ2-3|TRBD2|many|TRBV4-2
CASSQEIAGATDTQYF
TGTGCCAGCAGCCAAGAAATAGCGGGGGCGACAGATACGCAGTATTTT
>TRBJ1-2|-|many|TRBV27
CASSDGHGYTF
TGTGCCAGCAGTGATGGGCATGGCTACACCTTC
>TRBJ1-2|-|few|TRBV25-1
CASSEEGNYGYTF
TGTGCCAGCAGTGAAGAGGGTAACTATGGCTACACCTTC
>TRBJ2-5|TRBD1|many|TRBV29-1
CSVPDRAETQYF
TGCAGCGTACCCGACAGGGCTGAGACCCAGTACTTC
>TRBJ1-5|-|once|TRBV12-3/TRBV12-4
CASRRLRPQHF
TGTGCCAGCAGGAGACTGAGGCCCCAGCATTTT
>TRBJ1-1|-|once|TRBV6-6
CANSTPPGRVNTEAFF
TGTGCCAACAGTACTCCCCCTGGGCGGGTGAACACCGAAGCTTTCTTT
>TRBJ1-3|-|many|TRBV12-3/TRBV12-4
CASSYRQWGHSGNTIYF
TGTGCCAGCAGCTACCGACAGTGGGGCCACTCTGGAAACACCATATATTTT
>TRBJ1-6|TRBD1|many|TRBV5-1
CASSRTGGNSPLHF
TGCGCCAGCAGCCGGACAGGGGGTAATTCACCCCTCCACTTT
>TRBJ1-1|TRBD1|many|TRBV15
CATSRGTGNTEAFF
TGTGCCACCAGCAGAGGGACAGGGAACACTGAAGCTTTCTTT
>TRBJ1-2|-|many|TRBV20-1
CSARAQGVQDGYTF
TGCAGTGCTAGAGCTCAGGGTGTGCAGGATGGCTACACCTTC
>TRBJ2-2|-|few|TRBV12-3/TRBV12-4
CASSYNPVQGTGELFF
TGTGCCAGCAGTTATAACCCTGTACAGGGCACCGGGGAGCTGTTTTTT
>TRBJ1-1|-|many|TRBV11-2
CASSENTEAFF
TGTGCCAGCAGCGAGAACACTGAAGCTTTCTTT
>TRBJ2-1|TRBD1|many|TRBV12-3/TRBV12-4
CASHFDRDAYNEQFF
TGTGCCAGCCACTTTGACAGGGACGCCTACAATGAGCAGTTCTTC
>TRBJ2-5|-|many|TRBV18
CASSPGRQETQYF
TGTGCCAGCTCCCCGGGACGGCAAGAGACCCAGTACTTC
>TRBJ2-3|TRBD2|medium-sized|TRBV5-6
CASSLDASGISTDTQYF
TGTGCCAGCAGCTTGGACGCTAGCGGTATAAGCACAGATACGCAGTATTTT
>TRBJ1-1|-|many|TRBV5-1
CASRTGTEAFF
TGCGCCAGCAGAACCGGGACAGAAGCTTTCTTT
>TRBJ2-2|-|medium-sized|TRBV29-1
CSVEAKGEVTGELFF
TGCAGCGTTGAAGCTAAGGGGGAGGTCACCGGGGAGCTGTTTTTT
>TRBJ2-7|-|-|TRBV7-6
CASSLGGMSSYEQYF
TGTGCCAGCAGCTTAGGTGGGATGAGTTCCTACGAGCAGTACTTC
>TRBJ2-7|-|many|TRBV7-9
CASSAQRQVNEQYF
TGTGCCAGCAGCGCCCAGAGACAGGTAAACGAGCAGTACTTC
>TRBJ2-3|-|many|TRBV6-5
CASSFQDATDTQYF
TGTGCCAGCAGCTTCCAGGACGCAACAGATACGCAGTATTTT
>TRBJ1-5|TRBD1|-|TRBV18
CASSPSDRGETQPQHF
TGTGCCAGCTCACCGTCCGACAGGGGGGAGACTCAGCCCCAGCATTTT
>TRBJ2-5|TRBD2|many|TRBV27
CASSLNFGTSGSKGVYF
TGTGCCAGCAGTCTCAACTTCGGGACTAGCGGTTCTAAGGGGGTGTACTTC
>TRBJ1-1|-|many|TRBV7-8
CASSFANTEAFF
TGTGCCAGCAGCTTTGCCAACACTGAAGCTTTCTTT
>TRBJ2-5|TRBD2|many|TRBV20-1
CSARVAGPETQYF
TGCAGTGCTAGGGTAGCGGGCCCAGAGACCCAGTACTTC
>TRBJ1-1|-|many|TRBV28
CASSFAWGRALNTEAFF
TGTGCCAGCAGCTTCGCTTGGGGGAGGGCATTGAACACTGAAGCTTTCTTT
>TRBJ2-3|-|many|TRBV24-1
CATSGEVTDTQYF
TGTGCCACCAGCGGGGAGGTCACAGATACGCAGTATTTT
>TRBJ1-4|-|-|TRBV28
CASTRGGSFNEKLSF
TGTGCCAGCACGCGCGGAGGGTCGTTTAATGAAAAACTGTCTTTT
>TRBJ1-2|-|many|TRBV6-1
CASSEAEGSYGYTF
TGTGCCAGCAGTGAAGCGGAGGGCAGCTATGGCTACACCTTC
>TRBJ2-3|TRBD1|medium-sized|TRBV6-1
CASGPGQIADTQYF
TGTGCCAGTGGGCCGGGACAGATCGCAGATACGCAGTATTTT
>TRBJ2-7|-|many|TRBV5-1
CASSLDLDFYEQYF
TGCGCCAGCAGCTTGGATCTAGACTTCTACGAGCAGTACTTC
>TRBJ2-3|TRBD2|-|TRBV28
CASSLVAGGRIDTQYF
TGTGCCAGCAGTTTGGTAGCGGGGGGACGCATAGATACGCAGTATTTT
>TRBJ2-1|-|many|TRBV7-8
CASSRIFEGPASGEQFF
TGTGCCAGCAGCCGTATCTTCGAGGGGCCTGCCTCAGGGGAGCAGTTCTTC
>TRBJ2-3|-|many|TRBV7-2
CASSLSQSTDTQYF
TGTGCCAGCAGCTTAAGTCAAAGCACAGATACGCAGTATTTT
>TRBJ2-5|-|many|TRBV28
CASSFSRARETQYF
TGTGCCAGCAGTTTCTCCAGGGCCCGGGAGACCCAGTACTTC
>TRBJ2-5|TRBD1|many|TRBV5-1
CASSLQTGQETQYF
TGCGCCAGCAGCTTGCAGACAGGGCAAGAGACCCAGTACTTC
>TRBJ2-1|-|medium-sized|TRBV20-1
CSAPDPPNEQFF
TGCAGTGCTCCGGACCCCCCCAATGAGCAGTTCTTC
>TRBJ2-3|-|-|TRBV28
CAKSVSDTQYF
TGTGCCAAGTCGGTATCAGATACGCAGTATTTT
>TRBJ1-1|TRBD1|medium-sized|TRBV12-3/TRBV12-4
CASRYGQAGEAFF
TGTGCCAGCAGGTACGGACAGGCGGGTGAAGCTTTCTTT
>TRBJ1-1|-|many|TRBV6-1
CASTLTVNTEAFF
TGTGCCAGCACCCTGACGGTGAACACTGAAGCTTTCTTT
>TRBJ2-5|-|-|TRBV20-1
CSADPPRPQETQYF
TGCAGTGCGGATCCTCCTCGGCCTCAAGAGACCCAGTACTTC
>TRBJ2-7|-|many|TRBV5-6
CASSSEAGKVSSYEQYF
TGTGCCAGCAGCTCGGAGGCTGGGAAGGTCAGTTCCTACGAGCAGTACTTC
>TRBJ2-5|-|many|TRBV5-1
CASSFYGYGTQYF
TGCGCCAGCAGCTTTTATGGCTATGGGACCCAGTACTTC
>TRBJ2-4|TRBD1|many|TRBV20-1
CSASAGGGTKNIQYF
TGCAGTGCCAGCGCAGGGGGCGGTACCAAAAACATTCAGTACTTC
>TRBJ2-3|TRBD2|many|TRBV2
CASSDPGTSGEYTQYF
TGTGCCAGCAGTGACCCCGGGACTAGCGGGGAGTATACGCAGTATTTT
>TRBJ2-7|TRBD2|-|TRBV2
CASDTGLGSYEQYF
TGTGCCAGCGACACGGGACTAGGCTCCTACGAGCAGTACTTC
>TRBJ2-3|-|-|TRBV3-1
CASSKQRGIDTQYF
TGTGCCAGCAGCAAACAAAGGGGAATAGATACGCAGTATTTT